The 21 T cell receptor beta chains reported below all come from one sample, sequenced in a study of blood T cell repertoires in COVID-19. Repertoires were generated with immunoSEQ multiplex PCR, while TCRdb's copy carries only in-frame clones and drops some. This table holds around 190,000 clones, about 82% found once. Material for sequencing was PBMCs or T cells enriched from blood (not recorded which). These TCRs come from a man aged 35-49 years with acute COVID-19.

CDR3 bases: TGTGCCACCCGGTCTGAGTCCAATCAGCCCCAGCATTTT. Translated: CATRSESNQPQHF. The chain carries TRBV2 and TRBJ1-5; D is uncertain. Trimming left V 10 bases short and J 3 bases short, with 13 bases between. The CDR3 is 13 amino acids. The V gene's germline CDR1 is SNHLY and CDR2 FYNNEI.

J is TRBJ1-1 and V is TRBV19, with D possibly matching TRBD1 (5 bases). This CDR3 is built from 15 residues. Looked up from germline, CDR1 is LNHDA and CDR2 is SQIVND (reference sequence). V was clipped by 8 bases and J by 6 bases, with 22 bases between them. The CDR3 loop reads CASGTFGGVLAEAFF. CDR3 coding DNA: TGTGCCAGTGGAACCTTCGGAGGGGTACTCGCTGAAGCTTTCTTT. Supplemented by reference TRBV19 and TRBJ1-1, the full variable domain reads DGGITQSPKYLFRKEGQNVTLSCEQNLNHDAMYWYRQDPGQGLRLIYYSQIVNDFQKGDIAEGYSVSREKKESFPLTVTSAQKNPTAFYLCASGTFGGVLAEAFFGQGTRLTVV.

CDR3 loop: CASSWSNSYEQYF. The CDR3 nucleotides read TGTGCCAGCAGCTGGAGTAACTCCTACGAGCAGTACTTC. This chain connects TRBV7-6 to TRBJ2-7; the D is unclear. Germline V lookup: CDR1 SGHVS, CDR2 FNYEAQ. The CDR3 has 13 residues. V gave up 4 bases and J gave up 0 bases, with 7 bases separating them.

This sequence joins TRBV11-2 and TRBJ2-5, with 10 bases identical to TRBD2. With V trimmed by 5 bases and J by 3 bases, 9 bases remained unmatched. The CDR3 contains 16 residues. The germline V gene encodes CDR1 SGHAT and CDR2 FQNNGV. The DNA of the CDR3 is TGTGCCAGCAGCAACATCGGGACTAGCGTCAAAGAGACCCAGTACTTC. This translates into CASSNIGTSVKETQYF. Variable domain in full (rest from reference TRBV11-2 and TRBJ2-5): EAGVAQSPRYKIIEKRQSVAFWCNPISGHATLYWYQQILGQGPKLLIQFQNNGVVDDSQLPKDRFSAERLKGVDSTLKIQPAKLEDSAVYLCASSNIGTSVKETQYFGPGTRLLVL.

The V call is TRBV27, the J call TRBJ1-5, with D perhaps TRBD1 (5 bases). CDR3 length equals 14 residues. V dropped 5 bases and J dropped 3 bases, with 11 bases sitting between them. Germline loops: CDR1 MNHEY, CDR2 SMNVEV (reference sequence). CDR3 residues: CASSLRATNQPQHF. The CDR3 nucleotides are TGTGCCAGCAGTCTCAGGGCTACCAATCAGCCCCAGCATTTT.

This chain joins TRBV4-2 and TRBJ2-7, with a possible D match to TRBD2 (5 bases). The CDR3 spans 13 residues. Per germline, CDR1 LGHNA and CDR2 YNFKEQ. The V end lost 8 bases, the J end lost 0 bases, and 11 bases lay between the germline ends. The CDR3 nucleotides read TGTGCCAGCCGAGGTACTAGCTCCTACGAGCAGTACTTC. It specifies CASRGTSSYEQYF.

The chain joins TRBV19 to TRBJ2-2, with D unresolved. Germline CDR1 reads LNHDA; CDR2 reads SQIVND (reference sequence). V lost 7 bases and J lost 4, with 10 bases in between. The CDR3 covers 13 residues. The CDR3 bases are TGTGCCAGTACCTATACGGGCACCGGGGAGCTGTTTTTT. It yields the protein CASTYTGTGELFF.

The CDR3 sequence: CASRLEAGQLYEQYF. In nucleotides, the CDR3 is TGTGCAAGTCGCTTAGAGGCGGGGCAGCTCTACGAGCAGTACTTC. The rearrangement joins TRBV12-2 to TRBJ2-7; the table's D call, TRBD2, has no DNA check behind it. TRBV12-2 is assigned pseudogene status. The CDR3 is 15 amino acids.

This clone has only one observation. This chain uses TRBV25-1 with TRBJ1-4, with TRBD1 identical over 7 bases. The CDR3 consists of 16 residues. Germline V gene lookup returns CDR1 MGHDK and CDR2 SYGVNS. With V trimmed by 2 bases and J by 8 bases, 11 bases remained unmatched. Written as DNA, the CDR3 is TGTGCCAGCAGTGAAGGAGTAGGAGGGGGCAAAGAAAAACTGTTTTTT. Its protein product is CASSEGVGGGKEKLFF.

This clone was observed a few times. The rearrangement uses TRBV7-2 and TRBJ1-2; tentative D call: TRBD1 (5 bases). Trimming cost V 5 bases and J 8 bases, with 18 bases left between them. Germline CDR1 is SGHTA and CDR2 is FQGNSA. This CDR3 is 14 amino acids long. The CDR3 region has the DNA TGTGCCAGCAGCCCGGGCAGGGTCCTAGGGGGCTACACCTTC. It encodes CASSPGRVLGGYTF.

The V gene is TRBV3-1 (or the pseudogene TRBV3-2), the J gene TRBJ1-6; D possibly corresponds to TRBD1 (6 bases). Trimming removed 3 bases from V and 7 bases from J, with 10 bases in between. This CDR3 is built from 14 residues. Germline values: CDR1 LGHDT, CDR2 YNNKEL (reference sequence). The CDR3 loop is CASSHRGINSPLHF. As DNA, the CDR3 is TGTGCCAGCAGCCACAGGGGTATCAATTCACCCCTCCACTTT.

V gene TRBV11-1 combines with J gene TRBJ1-1; 9 bases agree with TRBD1. In germline, CDR1 is SGHAT, CDR2 FQDESV (reference sequence). V shed 3 bases, J shed 0 bases, and the junction held 5 bases outside the gene matches. The CDR3 extends over 16 amino acids. The CDR3: CASSFYRQGVNTEAFF. The CDR3 nucleotides are TGTGCCAGCAGCTTTTACCGACAGGGGGTGAACACTGAAGCTTTCTTT.

The V call is TRBV11-2, the J call TRBJ1-3; the D is unclear. With 0 bases removed from V and 4 bases from J, the gap between germline ends came to 4 bases. The CDR3 sequence is 13 residues long. CDR1 and CDR2 (germline): SGHAT, FQNNGV. The CDR3 DNA is TGTGCCAGCAGCTTAGATGGCGGAAACACCATATATTTT. It yields the protein CASSLDGGNTIYF.

This chain joins TRBV7-9 and TRBJ2-5; 7 bases line up with TRBD2. V trimming: 8 bases; J trimming: 8 bases; junction bases outside the gene matches: 5. There are 11 residues in the CDR3. Germline assignment: CDR1 SEHNR and CDR2 FQNEAQ (reference sequence). This CDR3 is CASQTSNTQYF. The DNA for the CDR3 is TGTGCCAGCCAGACTAGCAACACCCAGTACTTC.

The CDR3 coding sequence is TGTGCCAGCAGCACAGGACTAGCGGCGCCTAACGAGCAGTACTTC. The encoded protein is CASSTGLAAPNEQYF. The rearrangement links TRBV5-5 to TRBJ2-7; 10 nucleotides match TRBD2. V lost 4 bases and J lost 5; bases outside the gene matches: 9. Per germline, CDR1 SGHKS and CDR2 YYEKEE (reference sequence). The CDR3 totals 15 residues.

This chain joins TRBV28 and TRBJ1-1; D might be TRBD1 (6 bases). CDR3 length equals 14 residues. Trimming removed 6 bases at V and 0 bases at J, with 11 bases between. Germline V lookup: CDR1 MDHEN, CDR2 SYDVKM. The CDR3: CASRRPGVNTEAFF. For the CDR3, the DNA is TGTGCCAGCAGGAGGCCAGGGGTGAACACTGAAGCTTTCTTT.

The chain employs TRBV28 and TRBJ2-7, with D possibly being TRBD2 (6 bases). From germline, CDR1 is MDHEN and CDR2 SYDVKM. The CDR3 consists of 13 residues. V shed 8 bases and J shed 2 bases, with 13 bases lying between them. CDR3 bases: TGTGCCAGCCAGTGGCGGGGCACCTACGAGCAGTACTTC. Translation gives CASQWRGTYEQYF.

The V and J genes are TRBV19 and TRBJ1-2; D is unresolved. CDR3 length: 15 residues. Trimming pared 4 bases from V and 4 bases from J, leaving 16 bases between. Germline lookup yields CDR1 LNHDA and CDR2 SQIVND (reference sequence). The CDR3 DNA sequence: TGTGCCAGTAGTACCCCCCGGGAGGGAATCTATGGCTACACCTTC. Translating gives CASSTPREGIYGYTF.

The CDR3 DNA is TGTGCCACCAGTGAGCGCGCTAATCAGCCCCAGCATTTT. Encoded protein: CATSERANQPQHF. The gene calls are TRBV24-1 and TRBJ1-5; D call uncertain. Looked up from germline, CDR1 is KGHDR and CDR2 is SFDVKD. The V end lost 4 bases, the J end lost 4 bases, and 7 bases lay between the germline ends. This CDR3 has 13 residues.

This chain uses TRBV28 with TRBJ1-2; TRBD1 matches 10 bases. The CDR3 is 16 amino acids. CDR1 is MDHEN, CDR2 SYDVKM, per germline. V lost 5 bases, J lost 2 bases, and 8 bases stayed unmatched. For the CDR3, the DNA is TGTGCCAGCAGTAACACTGACAGGGGGCCGAACTATGGCTACACCTTC. It encodes CASSNTDRGPNYGYTF.

As DNA, the CDR3 is TGTGCCAGCAGGGAGCCAGGGGAGCTGTTTTTT. Residues: CASREPGELFF. This chain links TRBV6-5 with TRBJ1-4; no reliable D call. The J call could be wrong; TRBJ2-2 is a better fit for the DNA end. The length of the CDR3 is 11 residues. Germline CDR1 is MNHEY and CDR2 is SVGAGI.